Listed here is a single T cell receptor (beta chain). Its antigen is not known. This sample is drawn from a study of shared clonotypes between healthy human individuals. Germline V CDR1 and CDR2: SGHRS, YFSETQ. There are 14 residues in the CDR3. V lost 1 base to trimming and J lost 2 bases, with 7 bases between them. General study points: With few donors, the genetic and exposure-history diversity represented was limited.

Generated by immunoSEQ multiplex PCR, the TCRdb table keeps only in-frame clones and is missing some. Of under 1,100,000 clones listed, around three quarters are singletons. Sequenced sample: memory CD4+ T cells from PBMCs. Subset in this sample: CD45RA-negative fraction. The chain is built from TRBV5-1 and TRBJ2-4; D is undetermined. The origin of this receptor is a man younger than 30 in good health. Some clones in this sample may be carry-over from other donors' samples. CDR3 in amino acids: CASSLYGTKNIQYF. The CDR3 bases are TGCGCCAGCAGCTTGTACGGAACCAAAAACATTCAGTACTTC.